The clone carrying this TCR beta chain has a handful of counts. The antigen is undetermined. Sample time point: sample taken at primary tumor resection. No cell sorting; template was whole RNA from tumor, lung tissue or PBMC. TCR cDNA molecules each carried a unique molecular identifier. TCRdb used MiXCR to reprocess the 5' RACE reads, holding one entry per CDR3 protein. The sample carries thousands of distinct CDR3 sequences, about 10% recorded once. This entry belongs to a study of spatial heterogeneity in lung cancer. At the level of the study: Beta-chain sequences consistently outnumbered alpha-chain sequences in detection. Tumor-region counts of TCR transcripts tracked strongly with a T cell module score from matched bulk RNA-seq. General observations from the study: Tumoral mutation counts were tracked by counts of expanded intratumoral alpha and beta TCRs.

This clonotype was obtained from a female donor with early-stage non-small cell lung cancer. Sample: lung tumor tissue, taken at surgery.

The CDR3 sequence is CASSLRVGELFF. The CDR3 DNA reads as TGTGCCAGCAGCCTCCGCGTCGGGGAGCTGTTTTTT. The chain is built from TRBV28 and TRBJ2-2, with no clear D. The CDR3 is made up of 12 amino acids. Germline V gene data show CDR1 as MDHEN and CDR2 as SYDVKM. V lost 6 bases and J 7 bases, leaving 9 bases between the germline ends.